The 9 T cell receptor beta chains reported below all come from one sample, sequenced in a study of blood T cell repertoires in COVID-19. The table came from immunoSEQ multiplex PCR; TCRdb's copy has only in-frame clones and leaves some out. Of under 450,000 clones in the sample, 89% were seen once. Sequencing was done on a sample of peripheral blood. These receptors came from a woman aged 40-49 years with COVID-19, enrolled during active disease.

J is TRBJ1-2 and V is TRBV29-1; 8 bases align to TRBD1. There are 13 residues in the CDR3. Germline V lookup: CDR1 SQVTM, CDR2 ANQGSEA. V shed 6 bases, J shed 3 bases, and the junction held 6 bases outside the gene matches. This CDR3 reads CSVSGQGDYGYTF. In DNA, the CDR3 is TGCAGCGTAAGTGGACAGGGTGACTATGGCTACACCTTC.

This clone was seen a few times. The V and J genes are TRBV18 and TRBJ2-3; possibly TRBD2 for D (7 bases). Trimming pared 3 bases from V and 4 bases from J, leaving 17 bases between. The CDR3 covers 16 residues. Germline V gene sequence: CDR1 KGHSH, CDR2 LQKENI. CDR3 residues: CASSPEAGDRPDTQYF. The CDR3 bases are TGTGCCAGCTCACCGGAGGCGGGAGACAGGCCAGATACGCAGTATTTT.

This chain links TRBV4-3 with TRBJ1-2, with D possibly matching TRBD1 (5 bases). This CDR3 comprises 14 residues. The ends were cut back, 4 bases at V and 4 bases at J, with 13 bases in the middle. From germline, CDR1 is LGHNA and CDR2 YSLEER. The CDR3 DNA sequence: TGCGCCAGCAGCCCCTTAGGGGTCCCCTATGGCTACACCTTC. Translating it yields CASSPLGVPYGYTF.

The genes are TRBV6-2 or TRBV6-3 and TRBJ2-3, with D maybe TRBD1 (7 bases). The CDR3 runs 17 residues. CDR1 is MNHEY and CDR2 is SVGEGT in the germline V gene. Trimming cost V 2 bases and J 4 bases, with 19 bases left between them. CDR3 DNA: TGTGCCAGCAGTTACACCATGACAGGGACTGGCGCAGATACGCAGTATTTT. Translation: CASSYTMTGTGADTQYF.

This chain links TRBV27 with TRBJ2-1, with 11 bases that match TRBD2. This CDR3 contains 17 residues. V was clipped by 2 bases and J by 4 bases; unmatched bases: 7. Germline-derived CDR1 and CDR2 are MNHEY and SMNVEV (reference sequence). The CDR3 here is CASSLELLAGAYNEQFF. The CDR3 DNA reads as TGTGCCAGCAGTTTAGAATTACTAGCGGGAGCGTACAATGAGCAGTTCTTC.

The V and J genes are TRBV6-1 and TRBJ1-4, with D possibly being TRBD1 (6 bases). This CDR3 region has 12 residues. The V end was cut by 7 bases, the J end by 5 bases, with 8 bases between. The germline V gene has CDR1 MNHNS and CDR2 SASEGT. The CDR3 spells CASTGQNEKLFF. The CDR3, as DNA: TGTGCCAGCACCGGACAGAATGAAAAACTGTTTTTT.

The chain couples TRBV12-1 to TRBJ2-1; the table's TRBD2 call for D was not verified on the DNA. TRBV12-1 is a documented pseudogene. CDR3 length equals 16 residues. In nucleotides, the CDR3 is TGTGCCAGCAGCTTAAGCGGGACTAGCTCCTACAATGAGCAGTTCTTC. This encodes CASSLSGTSSYNEQFF.

The V call is TRBV6-5, the J call TRBJ2-5; D uncertain. The CDR3 is made up of 14 amino acids. Looked up from germline, CDR1 is MNHEY and CDR2 is SVGAGI. With 4 bases removed from V and 5 bases from J, the gap between germline ends came to 14 bases. DNA for the CDR3: TGTGCCAGCAGTTTCCTCCCTTCCGAGGAGACCCAGTACTTC. Translating gives CASSFLPSEETQYF.

The chain employs TRBV28 and TRBJ1-2; TRBD1 matches 7 bases. The CDR3 extends over 15 amino acids. Germline trimming cut 4 bases from V and 4 bases from J; bases unmatched to any gene: 9. Looked up from germline, CDR1 is MDHEN and CDR2 is SYDVKM. The CDR3 loop is CASSYPRQGGYGYTF. Here the CDR3 DNA reads TGTGCCAGCAGTTACCCCAGACAGGGTGGCTATGGCTACACCTTC.